This TCR beta chain was documented in a study of T cells in Graves' hyperthyroidism and ophthalmopathy. Germline V gene lookup returns CDR1 SEHNR and CDR2 FQNEAQ (reference sequence). The CDR3 runs to 14 residues. V shed 1 base and J shed 2 bases, with 8 bases lying between them. Amplified TCR beta CDR3 regions came from RNA transcripts. First-round RT-PCR with HTBI primers amplified the TCR CDR3 region. TCRdb re-called the multiplex PCR reads through MiXCR, storing one row per CDR3 protein. Among some 350,000 distinct CDR3 sequences listed, about 13% were seen once. This clonotype was counted ten times or more. Enrolled ophthalmopathy patients presented with a Clinical Activity Score of at least 3, a NOSPECS grade of at least 4, and disease duration under 3 months.

The chain links TRBV7-9 to TRBJ1-1, with TRBD1 as a possible D gene (5 bases). Input material: blood. The TCR sequence derives from a middle-aged woman with Graves' ophthalmopathy. The DNA of the CDR3 is TGTGCCAGCAGCTTAGAGGGGCAAAACACTGAAGCTTTCTTT. This encodes CASSLEGQNTEAFF. The full variable domain, with the rest looked up from reference TRBV7-9 and TRBJ1-1, is DTGVSQNPRHKITKRGQNVTFRCDPISEHNRLYWYRQTLGQGPEFLTYFQNEAQLEKSRLLSDRFSAERPKGSFSTLEIQRTEQGDSAMYLCASSLEGQNTEAFFGQGTRLTVV.